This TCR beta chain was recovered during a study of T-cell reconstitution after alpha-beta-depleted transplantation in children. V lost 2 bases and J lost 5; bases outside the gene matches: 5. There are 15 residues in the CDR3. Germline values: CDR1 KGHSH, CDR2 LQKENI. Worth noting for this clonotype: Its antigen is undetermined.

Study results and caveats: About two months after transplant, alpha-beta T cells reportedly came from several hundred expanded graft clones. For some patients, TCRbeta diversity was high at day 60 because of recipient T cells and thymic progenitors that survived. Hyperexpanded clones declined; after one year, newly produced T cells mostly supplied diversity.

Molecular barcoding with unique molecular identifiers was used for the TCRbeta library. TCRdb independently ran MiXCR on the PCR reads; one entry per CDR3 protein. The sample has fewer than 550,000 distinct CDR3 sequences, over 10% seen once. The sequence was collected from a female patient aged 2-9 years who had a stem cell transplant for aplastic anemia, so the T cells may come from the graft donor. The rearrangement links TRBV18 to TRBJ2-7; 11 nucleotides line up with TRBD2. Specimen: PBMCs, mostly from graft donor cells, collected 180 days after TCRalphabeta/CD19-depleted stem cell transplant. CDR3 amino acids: CASSPKTSGGDEQYF. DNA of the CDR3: TGTGCCAGCTCACCAAAAACTAGCGGGGGCGACGAGCAGTACTTC.